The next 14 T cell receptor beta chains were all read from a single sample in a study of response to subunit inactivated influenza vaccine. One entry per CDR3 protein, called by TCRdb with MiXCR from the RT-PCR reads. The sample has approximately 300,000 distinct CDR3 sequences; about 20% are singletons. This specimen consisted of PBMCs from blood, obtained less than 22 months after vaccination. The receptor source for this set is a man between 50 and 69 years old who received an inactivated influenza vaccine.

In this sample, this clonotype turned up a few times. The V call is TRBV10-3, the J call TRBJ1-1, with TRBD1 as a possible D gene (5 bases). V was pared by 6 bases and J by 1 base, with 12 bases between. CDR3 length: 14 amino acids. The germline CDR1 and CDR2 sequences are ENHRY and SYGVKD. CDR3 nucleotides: TGTGCCATCAGCCCGACAGTCCCGAACACTGAAGCTTTCTTT. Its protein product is CAISPTVPNTEAFF.

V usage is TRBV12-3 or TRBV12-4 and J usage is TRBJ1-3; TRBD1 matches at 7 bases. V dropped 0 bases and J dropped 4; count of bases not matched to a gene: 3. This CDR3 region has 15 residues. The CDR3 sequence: CASSLAGGQGNTIYF. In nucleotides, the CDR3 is TGTGCCAGCAGTTTAGCAGGGGGCCAAGGAAACACCATATATTTT.

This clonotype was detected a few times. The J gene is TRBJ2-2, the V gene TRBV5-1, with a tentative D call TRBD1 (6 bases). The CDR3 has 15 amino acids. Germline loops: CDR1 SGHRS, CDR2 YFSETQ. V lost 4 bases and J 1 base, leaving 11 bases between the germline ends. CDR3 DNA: TGCGCCAGCAGCGCGACGGGACAGAACACCGGGGAGCTGTTTTTT. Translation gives CASSATGQNTGELFF.

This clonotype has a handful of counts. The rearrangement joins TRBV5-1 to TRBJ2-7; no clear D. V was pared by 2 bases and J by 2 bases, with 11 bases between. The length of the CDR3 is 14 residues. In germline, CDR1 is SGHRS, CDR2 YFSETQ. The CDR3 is CASSLAAAAYEQYF. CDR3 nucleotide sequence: TGCGCCAGCAGCTTAGCCGCAGCAGCCTACGAGCAGTACTTC.

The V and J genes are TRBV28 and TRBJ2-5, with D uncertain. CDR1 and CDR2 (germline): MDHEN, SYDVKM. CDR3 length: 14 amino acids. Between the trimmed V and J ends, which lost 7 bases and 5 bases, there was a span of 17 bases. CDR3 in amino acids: CASMGILLFETQYF. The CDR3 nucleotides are TGTGCCAGCATGGGGATTTTGTTGTTCGAGACCCAGTACTTC.

CDR3 nucleotides: TGCAGTGCGACGCAGAATACTGGTGAAAAACTGTTTTTT. The encoded protein is CSATQNTGEKLFF. This chain uses TRBV20-1 with TRBJ1-4; no definite D call. CDR3 length: 13 amino acids. Between the trimmed V and J ends, which lost 6 bases and 7 bases, there was a span of 15 bases. The germline CDR1 and CDR2 sequences are DFQATT and SNEGSKA (reference sequence).

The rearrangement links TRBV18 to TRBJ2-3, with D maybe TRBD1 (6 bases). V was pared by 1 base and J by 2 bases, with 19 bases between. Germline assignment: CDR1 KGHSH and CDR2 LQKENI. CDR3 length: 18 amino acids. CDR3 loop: CASSPRPREDRNTDTQYF. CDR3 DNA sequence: TGTGCCAGCTCACCACGGCCCCGGGAAGACAGGAACACAGATACGCAGTATTTT.

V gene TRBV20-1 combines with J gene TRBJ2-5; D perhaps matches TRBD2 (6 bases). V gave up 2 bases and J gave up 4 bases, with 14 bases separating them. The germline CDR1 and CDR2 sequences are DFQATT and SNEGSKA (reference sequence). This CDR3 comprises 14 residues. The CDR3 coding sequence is TGCAGTGCTAGAAGGGGCCCCGGGGGAGAGACCCAGTACTTC. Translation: CSARRGPGGETQYF.

In DNA, the CDR3 is TGCAGTGCAAGACTCACGGGTAGAGTAAGGAATCAGCCCCAGCATTTT. It encodes CSARLTGRVRNQPQHF. The V gene is TRBV20-1, the J gene TRBJ1-5; D is uncertain. CDR3 size: 16 residues. The V gene lost 6 bases and the J gene lost 4 bases, with 22 bases spanning the gap. Germline V lookup: CDR1 DFQATT, CDR2 SNEGSKA (reference sequence).

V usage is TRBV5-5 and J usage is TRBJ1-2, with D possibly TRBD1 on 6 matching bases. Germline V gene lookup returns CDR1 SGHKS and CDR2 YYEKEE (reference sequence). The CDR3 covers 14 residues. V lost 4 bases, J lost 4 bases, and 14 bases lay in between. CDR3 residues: CASSRNRDPYGYTF. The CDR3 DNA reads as TGTGCCAGCAGCCGTAACAGGGATCCCTATGGCTACACCTTC.

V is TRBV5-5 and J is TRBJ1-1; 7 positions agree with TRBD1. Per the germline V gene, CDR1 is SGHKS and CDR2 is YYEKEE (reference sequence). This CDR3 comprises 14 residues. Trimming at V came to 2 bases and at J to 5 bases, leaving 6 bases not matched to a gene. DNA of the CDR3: TGTGCCAGCAGCTTACAGGGGTTCAGTACTGAAGCTTTCTTT. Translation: CASSLQGFSTEAFF.

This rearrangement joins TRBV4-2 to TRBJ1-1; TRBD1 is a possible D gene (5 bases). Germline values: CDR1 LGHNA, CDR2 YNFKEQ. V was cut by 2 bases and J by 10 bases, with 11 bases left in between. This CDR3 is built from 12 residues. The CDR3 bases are TGTGCCAGCAGCCAATCCGGGACTAGAGCTTTCTTT. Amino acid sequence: CASSQSGTRAFF.

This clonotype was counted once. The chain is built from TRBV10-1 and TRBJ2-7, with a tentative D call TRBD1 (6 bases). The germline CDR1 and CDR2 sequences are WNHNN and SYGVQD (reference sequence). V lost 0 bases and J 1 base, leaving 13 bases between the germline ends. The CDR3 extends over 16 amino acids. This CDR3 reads CASSESKTGFSYEQYF. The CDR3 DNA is TGCGCCAGCAGTGAGTCTAAGACAGGATTTTCCTACGAGCAGTACTTC.

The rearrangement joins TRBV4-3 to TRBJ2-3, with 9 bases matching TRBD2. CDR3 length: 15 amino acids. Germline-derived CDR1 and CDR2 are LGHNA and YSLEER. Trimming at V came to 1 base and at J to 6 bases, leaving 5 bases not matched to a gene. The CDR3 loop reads CASSQGGAGGDTQYF. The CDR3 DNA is TGCGCCAGCAGCCAAGGAGGTGCGGGAGGGGATACGCAGTATTTT.